The 5 T cell receptor beta chains given below trace back to one sample, sequenced in a study of T cells in Graves' hyperthyroidism and ophthalmopathy. RNA transcripts served as the template for amplifying TCR beta CDR3 regions. First-round RT-PCR with HTBI primers amplified the TCR CDR3 region. TCRdb fed the multiplex PCR reads into MiXCR, producing one record per CDR3 protein. The sample records about 180,000 distinct CDR3 sequences, over 15% being singletons. Sequences were obtained from blood. Every receptor here comes from a woman between 50 and 59 years old with Graves' hyperthyroidism.

This clonotype was observed many times. V and J are TRBV9 and TRBJ2-1, with D unclear. The CDR3 has 16 residues. Germline CDR1 reads SGDLS; CDR2 reads YYNGEE. V lost 0 bases and J lost 7, with 17 bases in between. The CDR3 coding sequence is TGTGCCAGCAGCGTAGCTACGGAGTTAGCCCGGAATGAGCAGTTCTTC. Amino acid sequence: CASSVATELARNEQFF.

The sample holds many counts of this clonotype. The V call is TRBV5-1, the J call TRBJ2-1; perhaps TRBD1 as D (5 bases). The CDR3 runs to 17 residues. V was trimmed by 3 bases and J by 6 bases, leaving 22 bases between them. Germline V gene lookup returns CDR1 SGHRS and CDR2 YFSETQ. CDR3 bases: TGCGCCAGCAGCTCTCAACCTAATATAAGACAGTCCAATGAGCAGTTCTTC. It encodes CASSSQPNIRQSNEQFF.

This clonotype was recorded many times. This chain connects TRBV3-1 to TRBJ1-1; maybe TRBD1 (5 bases). Deletions cut 2 bases from V and 1 base from J, with 8 bases between. The CDR3 sequence is 14 residues long. From germline, CDR1 is LGHDT and CDR2 YNNKEL (reference sequence). The CDR3 nucleotides read TGTGCCAGCAGCCAAATCAGGGCGAACACTGAAGCTTTCTTT. Translating gives CASSQIRANTEAFF.

This clonotype came up many times. The J gene is TRBJ1-2, the V gene TRBV24-1, with a tentative D call TRBD1 (6 bases). Per the germline V gene, CDR1 is KGHDR and CDR2 is SFDVKD. Trimming took off 9 bases at V and 5 bases at J, with 15 bases between the two ends. There are 13 residues in the CDR3. Here the CDR3 reads CATSVGGGYGYTF. Written as DNA, the CDR3 is TGTGCCACCTCCGTTGGAGGGGGGTATGGCTACACCTTC.

In its sample, this clonotype was seen many times. The CDR3: CASSARGARYGYTF. CDR3 in DNA: TGTGCCAGCAGCGCGCGGGGGGCCCGCTATGGCTACACCTTC. The rearrangement links TRBV9 to TRBJ1-2; D perhaps matches TRBD1 (6 bases). CDR3 length: 14 residues. Trimming removed 3 bases at V and 4 bases at J, with 13 bases between. CDR1 is SGDLS, CDR2 YYNGEE, per germline.